Sequencing of this T cell receptor (beta chain) was carried out in a study of response to subunit inactivated influenza vaccine. Study-level findings and limits: Authors suggested few new T cells are recruited by each seasonal influenza vaccination.

TCRdb ran MiXCR on the RT-PCR reads and lists one entry per CDR3 protein. The table shows 550,000 to 650,000 distinct CDR3 sequences, with approximately 12% occurring only once. This clonotype occurred a few times. Its antigen remains unknown. The CDR3 is 16 residues long. With 7 bases removed from V and 2 bases from J, the gap between germline ends came to 17 bases. This receptor was obtained from a man aged 50 or older who received an inactivated influenza vaccine. The rearrangement joins TRBV6-7 to TRBJ2-2, with D possibly called TRBD1 or TRBD2 (5 bases each). TRBV6-7 is labeled an ORF, and its function is uncertain. The material was PBMCs from blood, obtained on the day of vaccination. The CDR3 region is CASILRDGANTGELFF. The CDR3 coding sequence is TGTGCCAGCATCCTCCGGGACGGAGCCAACACCGGGGAGCTGTTTTTT.